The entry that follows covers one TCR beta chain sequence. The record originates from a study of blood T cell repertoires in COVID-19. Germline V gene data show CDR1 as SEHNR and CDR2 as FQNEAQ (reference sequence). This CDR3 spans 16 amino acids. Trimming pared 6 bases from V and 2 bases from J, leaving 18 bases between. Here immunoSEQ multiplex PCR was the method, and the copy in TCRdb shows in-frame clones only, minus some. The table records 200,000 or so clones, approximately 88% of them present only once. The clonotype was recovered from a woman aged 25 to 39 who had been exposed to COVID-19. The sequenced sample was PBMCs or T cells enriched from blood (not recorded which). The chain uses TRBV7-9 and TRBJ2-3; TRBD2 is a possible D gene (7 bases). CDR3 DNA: TGTGCCAGCAGACCGCCGGGGGGCCGGGACACAGATACGCAGTATTTT. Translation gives CASRPPGGRDTDTQYF. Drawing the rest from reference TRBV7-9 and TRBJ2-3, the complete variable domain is DTGVSQNPRHKITKRGQNVTFRCDPISEHNRLYWYRQTLGQGPEFLTYFQNEAQLEKSRLLSDRFSAERPKGSFSTLEIQRTEQGDSAMYLCASRPPGGRDTDTQYFGPGTRLTVL.